Here is one TCR beta chain with its context. Its antigen remains undetermined. No base-level quality is on record; no much larger clone is a single base apart. Library preparation employed the immunoSEQ multiplex PCR assay. For the multiplex PCR, a mixture combining 60 forward primers for TCR Vbeta segments and 13 reverse primers for TCR Jbeta segments was used. A multiplex PCR assay on genomic DNA amplified the CDR3 region of rearranged TCR beta genes. The Illumina HiSeq System was used to sequence the amplified TCR beta libraries as 87-base-pair reads. In the authors' own workflow: Across the 666 repertoires, a later analysis counted 60 million to 90 million unique TCR beta chains, roughly 11 million of which were shared by at least two donors. To remove PCR and sequencing errors, raw reads were error-corrected and collapsed into unique sequences using a nearest-neighbor algorithm that merged closely related sequences. CDR3 sequences were aligned to IMGT reference sequences to assign V, D and J gene segments. Each retained sequence needed at least a six-nucleotide match to both a V gene segment and a J gene segment. A rearrangement was called productive if the CDR3 had no stop codons and remained in frame with V and J, and every other rearrangement was called non-productive. Following IMGT convention, CDR3 was defined as the stretch from the second conserved V-encoded cysteine up to the conserved J-encoded phenylalanine. The earlier analysis of about 500 of the donors excluded sequences that lacked an unambiguous match to a single V gene segment. In an earlier analysis of approximately 560 of the donors, a V segment was called functional when productive rearrangements were above 56.7%, and segregating when the standard deviation between donors exceeded 5%. A statistical classification framework was developed to diagnose cytomegalovirus status using the catalog of TCR beta chain sequences. In a later analysis, V and J genes were assigned by comparing TCR nucleotide sequences against IMGT/GENE-DB human TR gene sequences. Using the TCRdist pipeline, a later analysis assigned CDR3 sequences along with most-parsimonious VDJ recombination scenarios. A later analysis defined each TCR beta chain by its CDR3 amino acid sequence plus V-gene family, and excluded reads lacking a unique V-gene family. In a later analysis, 500 to 700 highly shared, low-generation-probability nucleotide sequences were removed to address suspected cross-contamination and a sequencing artifact. In a later analysis, a clonal expansion index was calculated for each public chain from normalized within-repertoire ranks of inferred template counts. A later analysis computed generation probabilities with a VDJ recombination model fitted to out-of-frame rearrangements, and checked the results against IGoR. A later analysis scored TCR-TCR, TCR-HLA and TCR-CMV co-occurrence with hypergeometric tests, applying a repertoire-size bias correction to TCR pairs. False discovery rates were estimated in a later analysis by permuting HLA or CMV assignments 20 times. In a later analysis, co-occurring TCRs were grouped using DBSCAN, and TCRdist sequence similarity was added for clustering within HLA-allele-positive subsets. For co-occurrence clustering, repertoires with fewer than 30,000 or more than 120,000 public chains were excluded, along with roughly five repertoires with anomalous nucleotide sharing. TCRdb took over this immuneACCESS table, retaining in-frame rearrangements with V and J assigned. Such tables are incomplete; in checked studies, under half of the missing clones stem from an unresolved V gene, and the remainder is unexplained. From that table come the V and J calls and clone size; the DNA was used to work out D and trimming. For this sample there are some 150,000 clones; 60% to 80% appear just once. The top ten hold roughly 0.69% of the sample.

According to the germline V gene, CDR1 reads LGHNT and CDR2 reads FRNRAP. The germline ends are 12 bases apart after V is trimmed by 0 bases and J by 1 base. Taken from cysteine to phenylalanine, the CDR3 has 17 residues. CDR3 DNA is the only sequence kept; it has 51 bases, read in frame from the first base. The sample is drawn from a study of cytomegalovirus exposure and HLA in healthy donors (dated by TCRdb to the late 2010s). About the full investigation: According to an earlier analysis of a few hundred of the donors, some 180 million T cells yielded over 90 million unique TCR beta sequences and approximately 280 Gb of sequence data. A later genetic analysis used genome-wide SNP genotypes for about 60% of the roughly 700 donors, treating that subset as a discovery cohort. The number of donors typed differed by locus, with about 629-640 for A, B, C, DRB1 and DQB1, approximately 500 for DQA1, 600 to 610 for DPA1, and some 440 for DPB1. HLA typing included class I and class II loci at four-digit resolution. An earlier analysis of about 620 of the donors applied high-throughput TCR beta sequencing to assess whether each TCR beta V gene segment acted as functional or pseudogenic. Donor age, sex, ethnicity and CMV serostatus were compiled alongside the repertoire data. Approximately 300 gigabases of sequencing data and approximately 84 million unique TCR sequences were included in an early release covering under 650 HLA-typed donors. Among 300 to 450 genotyped donors of the cohort, an average of roughly 240,000 unique TCR beta nucleotide sequences were sequenced per donor, 15% to 20% of them non-productive. All discovery cohort repertoires had been generated using a single sequencing platform. A separate validation cohort of 100 to 150 different subjects was used in addition to the roughly 700-subject first cohort. To predict cytomegalovirus infection status, the study combined high-throughput TCR immunosequencing, statistical association of individual TCRs with disease status, and machine learning. The study used immunosequencing to profile the T cell repertoires of some 600 subjects and linked those repertoires to cytomegalovirus serostatus. Among the approximately 430 genotyped donors, approximately 76% belonged to the genetic ancestry cluster associated with self-reported Caucasian donors. To study patterns of TCR occurrence, a later analysis re-analyzed previously published TCR beta repertoires from 666 donors and added high-resolution HLA genotyping. Rather than using new phenotypic data, the later analysis identified candidate immune exposures from TCR beta sequences and from how often those sequences occurred across donors. Because of strong linkage in the cohort, roughly 5 DR-DQ haplotypes were treated as single units for association and clustering. The aim of the study was to test whether cataloging public T cell receptors could identify signatures of past pathogen exposure.

The cohort consisted of hundreds of healthy bone marrow donors. Cohort members were all nominally healthy when sampled, although unrecorded immune exposures were likely present. The donor was CMV seronegative and was included in the group of over 300 seronegative cohort members. A peripheral blood sample was collected from each donor, and TCR beta sequencing was performed on peripheral blood mononuclear cells. The Qiagen DNeasy Blood Extraction Kit was used to extract genomic DNA from the blood cell samples. Beyond this particular receptor, the publication reports: In a later analysis, the rate of TCR association differed among HLA loci, with DRB1 alleles having the most associated TCRs and HLA-C alleles having the fewest. The only immune exposure information available for the cohort was CMV serostatus. Some IMGT-functional V segments, including TRBV6-2 and TRBV6-3, could not be distinguished by the 87-base-pair reads and were therefore excluded. Linkage disequilibrium might explain the correlated functional status among segregating V segments, but an unknown experimental factor could not be ruled out. In a later analysis, HLA-associated TCR beta chains were found to be more clonally expanded and to have lower generation probabilities than equally common non-associated chains. Strong co-occurrence of HLA alleles, especially DR and DQ, made assigning TCR associations to individual alleles difficult. In an earlier analysis of over 550 of the donors, most TCR beta V segments were observed in productive rearrangements about 87% or about 30% of the time, broadly matching IMGT annotations. Three of the identified cytomegalovirus-associated TCR beta chains were confirmed in vitro to be specific for cytomegalovirus antigens. In both the original and validation cohorts, the classifier was reported to diagnose cytomegalovirus status with high specificity and sensitivity. A cluster of highly shared sequence variants was judged likely to represent a technical artifact of the sequencing pipeline. The study listed 164 TCR beta chains as associated with cytomegalovirus. Roughly 15 rarely observed V segments, including chromosome 9 orphons, were excluded from the earlier analysis of a few hundred of the donors because counts were too low. A later genetic analysis reported fewer N-insertions in productive TCRs among donors in an Asian-associated ancestry cluster than the approximately 670-donor mean. Several of the top co-occurrence clusters appeared to be linked to parvovirus B19, influenza, CMV and Epstein-Barr virus, according to a later analysis. Most CMV-associated TCR beta chains appeared to be HLA-restricted in a later analysis, and the HLA associations seemed to be driven largely by CMV exposure. A later analysis associated 16,951 TCR beta sequences with specific HLA alleles at a false discovery rate of 0.05. Most TCR sequences were observed very rarely across donors, whereas some public TCRs were present in many individuals. The authors suggested that the approach could potentially be generalized to other disease states and immunological phenotypes. Presence/absence analyses assumed roughly uniform sequencing depth across donors, an assumption that may not hold. A later genetic analysis associated a missense DCLRE1C variant with V-gene and J-gene trimming of TCR beta chains, and an independent cohort replicated the association. A further reported finding was that TCR beta sequences accurately predicted the HLA-A and HLA-B alleles for most subjects in the first cohort. This cohort had only TCR beta chains sequenced, and the lack of alpha or paired-chain data limited which features could be detected. Because some donors lacked HLA typing at each locus, the association tests relied only on the typed subset.

In this chain, TRBV12-5 is recombined with TRBJ2-2; a weak D assignment points to TRBD1 (5 bases agree). The receptor's source is a male donor in good health and CMV-seronegative. The sequenced sample was PBMCs. The CDR3 protein: CASGLVGKGLNTGELFF. At the DNA level, the sequence is TGTGCTAGTGGTTTGGTAGGAAAGGGGTTGAACACCGGGGAGCTGTTTTTT.